This T cell receptor beta chain was sequenced during a study of cytotoxic CD8 clonotypes in ibrutinib-treated CLL. Overall study context: The patient breakdown showed roughly ten relapsed/refractory and approximately 15 treatment-naive cases, with 17 IGHV unmutated. Responses: roughly 24 partial, 2 complete; after median roughly 63 months, roughly 15 stayed remitted, around twelve progressed. Study outcomes and limitations: On treatment, the uncommon public clonotypes contracted or remained stable.

Data came from immunoSEQ multiplex PCR; TCRdb stores just in-frame clones and leaves some out. The table shows about 300,000 clones, with around 76% occurring only once. This clone was found once. The antigen is undetermined. V dropped 4 bases and J dropped 6 bases, with 16 bases sitting between them. Germline V gene sequence: CDR1 SEHNR, CDR2 FQNEAQ (reference sequence). This CDR3 is built from 14 residues. The source was PBMCs, collected at disease progression, from a patient treated with ibrutinib. This chain links TRBV7-9 with TRBJ2-7; TRBD1 might be the D (6 bases). The sequence was collected from a human donor with chronic lymphocytic leukemia. CDR3 loop: CASSSTIRGSEQYF. The CDR3, as DNA: TGTGCCAGCAGCTCTACGATCAGGGGTTCCGAGCAGTACTTC.